The 21 T cell receptor beta chains in this list originate from one sample, sequenced in a study of shared clonotypes between healthy human individuals. The data were produced by immunoSEQ multiplex PCR, yet TCRdb's version contains in-frame clones alone and is incomplete. The sample records approximately 2,000,000 clones, just over 90% being singletons. Terminally differentiated effector memory CD45RA+ cells were excluded by CCR7 positive selection of CD45RO-negative cells. The sequenced sample consisted of naive CD8+ T cells from PBMCs. All receptors derive from a man younger than 30 in good health. Some clones in this sample may be carry-over from other donors' samples.

The chain links TRBV6-5 to TRBJ1-1; no reliable D call. This CDR3 region has 13 residues. Per germline, CDR1 MNHEY and CDR2 SVGAGI. Trimming took 4 bases from V and 7 from J, leaving 13 bases between them. The CDR3 loop reads CASSSGSWGEAFF. The DNA for the CDR3 is TGTGCCAGCAGTTCCGGGTCTTGGGGTGAAGCTTTCTTT.

A note on this clone: This same CDR3 is encoded by further DNA sequences in the sample. The chain carries TRBV29-1 and TRBJ1-1; D call uncertain. The V end lost 4 bases, the J end lost 3 bases, and 3 bases lay between the germline ends. The CDR3 is 10 amino acids. Germline loops: CDR1 SQVTM, CDR2 ANQGSEA. Here the CDR3 DNA reads TGCAGCGTTGTCCACACTGAAGCTTTCTTT. Protein product: CSVVHTEAFF.

This sequence joins TRBV28 and TRBJ1-2, with D unresolved. With 2 bases removed from V and 8 bases from J, the gap between germline ends came to 15 bases. The germline CDR1 and CDR2 sequences are MDHEN and SYDVKM. This CDR3 comprises 14 residues. The CDR3 region has the DNA TGTGCCAGCAGTTTAGGTGAGGGTCCGCGCGGCTACACCTTC. Its protein product is CASSLGEGPRGYTF.

J is TRBJ2-3 and V is TRBV27, with 7 bases that match TRBD1. This CDR3 comprises 16 residues. The V gene's germline CDR1 is MNHEY and CDR2 SMNVEV (reference sequence). With V trimmed by 6 bases and J by 2 bases, 11 bases remained unmatched. In DNA, the CDR3 is TGTGCCAGCAGACAACCGCTAGGGACAGCCACAGATACGCAGTATTTT. It codes for CASRQPLGTATDTQYF.

This clone has only one observation. The J gene is TRBJ1-3, the V gene TRBV6-1; D gene uncertain. The V and J ends lost 8 bases and 1 base respectively, with 15 bases between them. The CDR3 contains 15 residues. The germline V gene encodes CDR1 MNHNS and CDR2 SASEGT. Written as DNA, the CDR3 is TGTGCCAGCGGGCCCCGGACCGATTCTGGAAACACCATATATTTT. Residues: CASGPRTDSGNTIYF.

In regard to this clone: In the same sample, other DNA sequences code for this CDR3. The V and J genes are TRBV5-6 and TRBJ2-1; 7 nucleotides agree with TRBD1. CDR3 size: 14 residues. The J segment lost 4 bases and the V segment lost 2 bases, leaving 3 bases of the junction unmatched. Germline values: CDR1 SGHDT, CDR2 YYEEEE. The CDR3 DNA reads as TGTGCCAGCAGCTTCGGGACAGCTTACAATGAGCAGTTCTTC. Translating gives CASSFGTAYNEQFF.

V and J are TRBV27 and TRBJ2-2; the D is unclear. The CDR3 is made up of 12 amino acids. The germline CDR1 and CDR2 sequences are MNHEY and SMNVEV (reference sequence). The V gene lost 5 bases and the J gene lost 8 bases, with 9 bases spanning the gap. The CDR3 DNA reads as TGTGCCAGCAGTCTCTTAGTGGGGGAGCTGTTTTTT. Its protein product is CASSLLVGELFF.

This chain links TRBV28 with TRBJ2-7, with 11 bases identical to TRBD2. This CDR3 contains 16 residues. Germline assignment: CDR1 MDHEN and CDR2 SYDVKM. Trimming cost V 5 bases and J 3 bases; bases outside gene matches: 9. CDR3 DNA: TGTGCCAGCAGTAATATTATCGGGACTAGCGGCTACGAGCAGTACTTC. Its translation is CASSNIIGTSGYEQYF. The whole variable domain, remainder taken from reference TRBV28 and TRBJ2-7, is DVKVTQSSRYLVKRTGEKVFLECVQDMDHENMFWYRQDPGLGLRLIYFSYDVKMKEKGDIPEGYSVSREKKERFSLILESASTNQTSMYLCASSNIIGTSGYEQYFGPGTRLTVT.

The chain links TRBV13 to TRBJ2-1; D is tentatively TRBD1 or TRBD2 (6 bases each). Trimming pared 4 bases from V and 7 bases from J, leaving 20 bases between. Per germline, CDR1 PRHDT and CDR2 FYEKMQ (reference sequence). The CDR3 sequence is 16 residues long. The CDR3 coding sequence is TGTGCCAGCAGCTCCAGGGCCGGGGGCGAAGGGAATGAGCAGTTCTTC. Its translation: CASSSRAGGEGNEQFF.

This chain joins TRBV28 and TRBJ1-2; D ambiguous. Trimming removed 5 bases from V and 0 bases from J, with 16 bases in between. The CDR3 covers 16 residues. Per germline, CDR1 MDHEN and CDR2 SYDVKM. The CDR3 DNA sequence: TGTGCCAGCAGTCTTCAGTTAGAGCCAGCTAACTATGGCTACACCTTC. Its protein product is CASSLQLEPANYGYTF.

The rearrangement links TRBV6-1 to TRBJ2-7; tentatively, D is TRBD1 (5 bases). From germline, CDR1 is MNHNS and CDR2 SASEGT. The CDR3 length is 15 residues. V gave up 2 bases and J gave up 3 bases, with 14 bases separating them. In DNA form, the CDR3 reads TGTGCCAGCAGTGAATTGGCCACAGGCGGCTACGAGCAGTACTTC. Residues: CASSELATGGYEQYF.

The chain is built from TRBV6-1 and TRBJ1-1; TRBD1 matches at 8 bases. The CDR3 is made up of 14 amino acids. The germline gives CDR1 MNHNS, CDR2 SASEGT. V lost 11 bases, J lost 1 base, and 9 bases stayed unmatched. For the CDR3, the DNA is TGTGCCGGACTACCAGGGGGCTCGAACACTGAAGCTTTCTTT. Translated: CAGLPGGSNTEAFF.

The rearrangement links TRBV27 to TRBJ2-7; 8 bases match TRBD1. Trimming cost V 8 bases and J 1 base; bases outside gene matches: 4. From germline, CDR1 is MNHEY and CDR2 SMNVEV (reference sequence). This CDR3 is built from 13 residues. The CDR3 DNA follows: TGTGCCAGCGGACAGGGTCGTTCCTACGAGCAGTACTTC. It specifies CASGQGRSYEQYF.

The CDR3 reads CASSLAYTRGAGELFF. The CDR3 region has the DNA TGCGCCAGCAGCTTGGCCTATACCCGGGGCGCCGGGGAGCTGTTTTTT. This rearrangement joins TRBV5-1 to TRBJ2-2, with D perhaps being TRBD1 or TRBD2 (5 bases each). This CDR3 is built from 16 residues. V lost 0 bases and J lost 6, with 15 bases in between. Germline V gene sequence: CDR1 SGHRS, CDR2 YFSETQ.

The V gene is TRBV4-1, the J gene TRBJ2-5, with TRBD2 identical over 15 bases. This CDR3 has 16 residues. The V gene end was trimmed by 3 bases and the J gene end by 5 bases; junction bases not matched to a gene: 4. Germline V lookup: CDR1 MGHRA, CDR2 YSYEKL. The CDR3 spells CASSHGLAGGEETQYF. CDR3 bases: TGCGCCAGCAGCCACGGACTAGCGGGAGGGGAGGAGACCCAGTACTTC.

This clone was seen only a few times. The V gene is TRBV7-9, the J gene TRBJ1-1; tentatively, D is TRBD1 (5 bases). Germline loops: CDR1 SEHNR, CDR2 FQNEAQ (reference sequence). The CDR3 is 13 amino acids. The V gene lost 5 bases and the J gene lost 5 bases, with 12 bases spanning the gap. For the CDR3, the DNA is TGTGCCAGCAGCCAGGGTCGAGCTACTGAAGCTTTCTTT. Translation: CASSQGRATEAFF.

The gene calls are TRBV28 and TRBJ1-4; D is perhaps TRBD1 (5 bases). Trimming cost V 0 bases and J 3 bases, with 8 bases left between them. This CDR3 region has 15 residues. From germline, CDR1 is MDHEN and CDR2 SYDVKM. Here the CDR3 DNA reads TGTGCCAGCAGTTTATGGGTGGGGGCTAATGAAAAACTGTTTTTT. This translates into CASSLWVGANEKLFF.

Details on this clone: The sample carries other DNA sequences with the same CDR3. The CDR3 protein is CAISGGYEQYF. In nucleotides, the CDR3 is TGTGCCATCAGTGGTGGTTACGAGCAGTACTTC. V gene TRBV10-3 combines with J gene TRBJ2-7; D is ambiguous. Germline assignment: CDR1 ENHRY and CDR2 SYGVKD. The CDR3 has 11 residues. Trimming removed 4 bases at V and 4 bases at J, with 5 bases between.

The rearrangement joins TRBV29-1 to TRBJ2-1, with TRBD1 matching over 11 bases. In germline, CDR1 is SQVTM, CDR2 ANQGSEA. This CDR3 is 12 amino acids long. V trimming: 8 bases; J trimming: 7 bases; junction bases outside the gene matches: 4. CDR3 in amino acids: CSIGQGANEQFF. As DNA, the CDR3 is TGCAGCATCGGACAGGGGGCGAATGAGCAGTTCTTC.

This rearrangement joins TRBV7-9 to TRBJ1-2; D unclear. Per the germline V gene, CDR1 is SEHNR and CDR2 is FQNEAQ (reference sequence). The length of the CDR3 is 16 residues. V lost 1 base and J lost 8, with 20 bases in between. The CDR3 sequence: CASSLDLSEKLYGYTF. DNA of the CDR3: TGTGCCAGCAGCTTAGACCTGAGTGAGAAGCTGTACGGCTACACCTTC.

This rearrangement joins TRBV9 to TRBJ1-5, with D perhaps TRBD1 (5 bases). The CDR3 runs to 15 residues. V was clipped by 0 bases and J by 3 bases, with 10 bases between them. Germline CDR1 is SGDLS and CDR2 is YYNGEE. This CDR3 is CASSVGGRANQPQHF. DNA of the CDR3: TGTGCCAGCAGCGTAGGGGGGAGGGCCAATCAGCCCCAGCATTTT.